These T cell receptor beta chains were read from a single sample in a study of shared clonotypes between healthy human individuals. Clones were read by immunoSEQ multiplex PCR, and TCRdb kept only the in-frame ones, dropping some. This sample carries some 2.1 million clones, 93% of them seen once, and the ten largest clones take around 1.8%. Specimen: naive CD8+ T cells from PBMCs. These receptors were taken from a man between 18 and 29 years old in good health. Some clones in this sample may be carry-over from other donors' samples. Both conserved end residues are part of each CDR3. D genes are given only for firm matches. For some rows the clone size is stated as once, few or many, or as a class when expanded; others skip it.

v_gene	abundance	d_gene	j_gene	CDR3nt	CDR3aa
TRBV15	NA	TRBD2	TRBJ2-7	TGTGCCACCAGCAGAGATAGGGATAGCGGGAGTATCGAGCAGTACTTC	CATSRDRDSGSIEQYF
TRBV19	NA	NA	TRBJ2-2	TGTGCCAGCGCCGGGGGGGAGCTGTTTTTT	CASAGGELFF
TRBV29-1	NA	NA	TRBJ2-4	TGCAGCGTTGCAGGGCAGGGGAACATTCAGTACTTC	CSVAGQGNIQYF
TRBV5-8	NA	NA	TRBJ1-2	TGTGCCAGCAGCGCGGGTGCCGGCGGCCCTATTCTCGGCTACACCTTC	CASSAGAGGPILGYTF
TRBV28	NA	NA	TRBJ1-2	TGTGCCACCGCGCGTCTCCGGGACAATTATAACTATGGCTACACCTTC	CATARLRDNYNYGYTF
TRBV28	NA	NA	TRBJ2-5	TGTGCCAGCAGTTTATTCGACCGGGGCCAAGAGACCCAGTACTTC	CASSLFDRGQETQYF
TRBV4-1	NA	TRBD2	TRBJ2-7	TGCGCCAGCAGCCCAGGTAGCGGGAGCTCCTACGAGCAGTACTTC	CASSPGSGSSYEQYF
TRBV2	NA	TRBD2	TRBJ2-1	TGTGCCAGCATAGTCCAGCGGGAGGGCCGGGCCTCCTACAATGAGCAGTTCTTC	CASIVQREGRASYNEQFF
TRBV28	NA	NA	TRBJ2-5	TGTGCCAGCAGTTTAGAGGGACGGCAGGTGGAGACCCAGTACTTC	CASSLEGRQVETQYF
TRBV6-1	few	NA	TRBJ1-1	TGTGCCAGCAGGACCCGGGAGGGGCGGACTGAAGCTTTCTTT	CASRTREGRTEAFF
TRBV27	NA	NA	TRBJ1-5	TGTGCCAGCAGTTTATCGGGTTTCGGGGCGGTCCCCGGGCAGCCCCAGCATTTT	CASSLSGFGAVPGQPQHF
TRBV6-5	NA	NA	TRBJ1-4	TGTGCCAGCAGTTACTCGAGGTGGCAGGGCGAAAAACTGTTTTTT	CASSYSRWQGEKLFF
TRBV7-3	NA	NA	TRBJ1-2	TGTGCCACCAGAGTTAGACCGGGTCCTTCTTATGGCTACACCTTC	CATRVRPGPSYGYTF
TRBV6-1	NA	TRBD2	TRBJ2-7	TGTGCCAGCAGTGAACAGAGCCTAGCGGGAGTCCTCTACGAGCAGTACTTC	CASSEQSLAGVLYEQYF
TRBV15	NA	NA	TRBJ1-5	TGTGCCACCAGCAGGCAGGAATATAGCAATCAGCCCCAGCATTTT	CATSRQEYSNQPQHF
TRBV9	NA	NA	TRBJ2-2	TGTGCCAGCAGCGTTTCACCCGGCGGTGGCGGGGAGCTGTTTTTT	CASSVSPGGGGELFF
TRBV14	NA	NA	TRBJ2-1	TGTGCCAGCAGCCGGAGCATACAGCGTTACAATGAGCAGTTCTTC	CASSRSIQRYNEQFF
TRBV27	NA	NA	TRBJ1-5	TGTGCCAGCCGTACCCCAAGGGGGGGGCCTTATAGCAATCAGCCCCAGCATTTT	CASRTPRGGPYSNQPQHF
TRBV9	NA	NA	TRBJ2-7	TGTGCCAGCAGCGTACGCACAGGGGACTCCGGACACGAGCAGTACTTC	CASSVRTGDSGHEQYF
TRBV28	NA	NA	TRBJ2-6	TGTGCCAGCTGCCGGGCCTCTGGGGCCAACGTCCTGACTTTC	CASCRASGANVLTF
TRBV9	NA	NA	TRBJ2-1	TGTGCCAGCAGCGTAGGGGGGAGCTTCTACAATGAGCAGTTCTTC	CASSVGGSFYNEQFF
TRBV19	NA	TRBD2	TRBJ2-5	TGTGCCAGCGCCTCTCGGCGGGAGGGGGCCGAGACCCAGTACTTC	CASASRREGAETQYF
TRBV7-9	NA	TRBD1	TRBJ1-5	TGTGCCAGCAGGGGTGGCAGGGGGAATCAGCCCCAGCATTTT	CASRGGRGNQPQHF
TRBV28	NA	TRBD1	TRBJ1-3	TGTGCCAGCAGTTTTGGGACAGGGGGCCCTGGAAACACCATATATTTT	CASSFGTGGPGNTIYF
TRBV7-7	NA	TRBD2	TRBJ2-2	TGTGCCAGCAGCTTCGGCACTCTAGCGGGGATTAACACCGGGGAGCTGTTTTTT	CASSFGTLAGINTGELFF
TRBV29-1	NA	NA	TRBJ1-1	TGCAGCGTTGAAACGGAACAGGACCCCCTTGAAGCTTTCTTT	CSVETEQDPLEAFF
TRBV4-1	NA	NA	TRBJ1-4	TGCGCCAGCAGCCCGACACCCGGGAGTACAGGGAATGAAAAACTGTTTTTT	CASSPTPGSTGNEKLFF
TRBV27	NA	TRBD2	TRBJ2-2	TGTGCCAGCAGTCGGGACCGGGAGGATTCCGGGGAGCTGTTTTTT	CASSRDREDSGELFF
TRBV6-1	NA	TRBD1	TRBJ2-2	TGTGCCAGCAGTGAATACAGGGGGGTTACCGGGGAGCTGTTTTTT	CASSEYRGVTGELFF
TRBV5-6	NA	NA	TRBJ1-5	TGTGCCAGCAGCTACACCAGGCCTTATAGCAATCAGCCCCAGCATTTT	CASSYTRPYSNQPQHF
TRBV5-1	NA	TRBD1	TRBJ2-7	TGCGCCAGCACCGTGACAGGGGCGGCCGAGCAGTACTTC	CASTVTGAAEQYF
TRBV27	NA	TRBD1	TRBJ1-1	TGTGCCAGCAGTTCAGGGGGCCTGGAAGCTTTCTTT	CASSSGGLEAFF
TRBV7-2	NA	TRBD2	TRBJ2-3	TGTGCCAGCAGCCTAAGGACTAGCGGGAGCTCAGATACGCAGTATTTT	CASSLRTSGSSDTQYF
TRBV4-1	NA	NA	TRBJ2-7	TGCGCCAGCAGCCAAGAGGGTGAGGCGGCCGAGCAGTACTTC	CASSQEGEAAEQYF
TRBV2	NA	TRBD1	TRBJ2-5	TGTGCCAGCAGTGAATCCAGGGGGCAGACCCAGTACTTC	CASSESRGQTQYF
TRBV28	NA	TRBD2	TRBJ2-7	TGTGCCAGCAGACCGACTAGCGGGAGAACCCACGAGCAGTACTTC	CASRPTSGRTHEQYF
TRBV7-8	NA	TRBD2	TRBJ2-3	TGTGCCAGCAGCCCTCACCCGGGACTAGGCACAGATACGCAGTATTTT	CASSPHPGLGTDTQYF
TRBV10-1	NA	NA	TRBJ2-5	TGCGCCAGCAGTGAGGACAGGAACGCTGGGACCCAGTACTTC	CASSEDRNAGTQYF
TRBV5-6	once	NA	TRBJ1-1	TGTGCCAGCAGCTTGCGGGATTCTGAAGCTTTCTTT	CASSLRDSEAFF
TRBV4-1	NA	TRBD2	TRBJ2-1	TGCGCCTGTTCCACCAGCGGGAGGGCCTACAATGAGCAGTTCTTC	CACSTSGRAYNEQFF
TRBV5-1	NA	NA	TRBJ2-1	TGCGCCAGCGGGGACCGGCCCACAAACCACAATGAGCAGTTCTTC	CASGDRPTNHNEQFF
TRBV7-2	NA	TRBD2	TRBJ2-7	TGTGCCAGCAGCTTACCGAGGAGCGGGAGTTCCTACGAGCAGTACTTC	CASSLPRSGSSYEQYF
TRBV28	NA	TRBD1	TRBJ2-1	TGTGCCAGCAGCCAGGGGGTCTTGGGCAATGAGCAGTTCTTC	CASSQGVLGNEQFF
TRBV4-3	NA	TRBD1	TRBJ1-3	TGCGCCAGCAGCCCTCAGGGGGCGGGGAACACCATATATTTT	CASSPQGAGNTIYF
TRBV4-3	NA	NA	TRBJ2-1	TGCGCCAGCAGCCCAAGGGGGGGCGAAAACCCGGGCGATGAGCAGTTCTTC	CASSPRGGENPGDEQFF
TRBV4-2	NA	TRBD2	TRBJ2-2	TGTGCCAGCAGCCAAGTCCCTCGCGGGAGGGGGGCCGGGGAGCTGTTTTTT	CASSQVPRGRGAGELFF
TRBV10-3	few	TRBD2	TRBJ2-7	TGTGCCATCAGTGAGTCGGCTAGCGGGAGCTCCTACGAGCAGTACTTC	CAISESASGSSYEQYF
TRBV11-1	once	TRBD2	TRBJ2-3	TGTGCCAGCAGCCCCATAGCGGGAAGGCGAGATACGCAGTATTTT	CASSPIAGRRDTQYF
TRBV5-1	NA	NA	TRBJ2-7	TGCGCCAGCAGCCCGTGGGGGGCCACGGGGGGCTACGAGCAGTACTTC	CASSPWGATGGYEQYF
TRBV7-9	NA	NA	TRBJ2-7	TGTGCCAGCAGCTGGACCGGGACACCGACTGGTGGGCAGTACTTC	CASSWTGTPTGGQYF